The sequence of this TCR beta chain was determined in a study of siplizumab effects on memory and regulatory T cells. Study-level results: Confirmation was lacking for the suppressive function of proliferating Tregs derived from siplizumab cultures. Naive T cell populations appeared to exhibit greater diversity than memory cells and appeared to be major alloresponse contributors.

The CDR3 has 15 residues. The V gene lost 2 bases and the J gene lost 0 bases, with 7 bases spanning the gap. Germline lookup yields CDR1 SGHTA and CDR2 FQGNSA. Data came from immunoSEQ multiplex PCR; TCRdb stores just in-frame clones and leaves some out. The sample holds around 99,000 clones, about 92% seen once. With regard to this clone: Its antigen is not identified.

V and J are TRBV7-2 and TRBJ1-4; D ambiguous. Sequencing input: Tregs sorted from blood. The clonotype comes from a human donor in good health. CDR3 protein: CASSLSFTTNEKLFF. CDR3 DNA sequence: TGTGCCAGCAGCTTATCTTTTACAACTAATGAAAAACTGTTTTTT.